The sequence of this T cell receptor beta chain was determined in a study of identical twins. A remark on this clonotype: This may come from a read error, since a much larger clone is one base off.

Germline V CDR1 and CDR2: LGHDT, YNNKEL (reference sequence). This CDR3 is 12 amino acids long. V lost 2 bases and J 3 bases, leaving 5 bases between the germline ends. One entry per CDR3 protein results from TCRdb running MiXCR on the 5' RACE reads. The sample shows roughly 720,000 distinct CDR3 sequences, 18% of them seen only once. A further study also used this sample, focusing on T cells expressing NK-cell markers.

The specimen was PBMCs. This clonotype was sampled from a woman aged 18-29 years in good health. The chain couples TRBV3-1 to TRBJ2-7; D call uncertain. The CDR3 here is CASSQIGYEQYF. The CDR3 nucleotides read TGTGCCAGCAGCCAAATCGGCTACGAGCAGTACTTC.